This TCR beta chain was identified in a study of response to subunit inactivated influenza vaccine. TCRdb itself ran the RT-PCR reads through MiXCR, one entry per CDR3 protein. The repertoire holds roughly 710,000 distinct CDR3 sequences, about 14% seen once, with 6.5% to 8% in the top ten. This clonotype came up a few times. Its antigen is unidentified. Findings and limits, study-wide: The authors proposed limited new T cell recruitment per seasonal influenza vaccination.

CDR3 length: 16 residues. V lost 0 bases to trimming and J lost 3 bases, with 16 bases between them. Germline V gene lookup returns CDR1 DFQATT and CDR2 SNEGSKA (reference sequence). The material was PBMCs from blood, obtained 14 to 15 days before vaccination. The receptor was isolated from a man over 45 who received an inactivated influenza vaccine. The genes are TRBV20-1 and TRBJ2-3; D remains ambiguous. CDR3 protein: CSARDPLGRSTDTQYF. DNA of the CDR3: TGCAGTGCTAGAGACCCCTTAGGCAGGTCGACAGATACGCAGTATTTT.